This T cell receptor delta chain came from a study of gamma-delta T cells after stem cell transplantation. A few counts support this clone. Germline trimming cut 3 bases from V and 4 bases from J; bases unmatched to any gene: 9. The CDR3 extends over 16 amino acids. Germline CDR1 is GEAIGNYY and CDR2 is EKD. TCRdb re-called the RT-PCR reads through CATT. The table lists around 5,700 delta-chain clones, approximately 9% of them singletons. J is TRDJ1 and V is TRDV2, with 11 bases aligning to TRDD3. The material sequenced was gamma-delta T cells. This TCR came from a human donor. It is not recorded whose cells these are; they may come from a transplant donor. This chain's CDR3 is CACDYPVLGDIDKLIF. DNA of the CDR3: TGTGCCTGTGACTACCCCGTACTGGGGGATATCGATAAACTCATCTTT.